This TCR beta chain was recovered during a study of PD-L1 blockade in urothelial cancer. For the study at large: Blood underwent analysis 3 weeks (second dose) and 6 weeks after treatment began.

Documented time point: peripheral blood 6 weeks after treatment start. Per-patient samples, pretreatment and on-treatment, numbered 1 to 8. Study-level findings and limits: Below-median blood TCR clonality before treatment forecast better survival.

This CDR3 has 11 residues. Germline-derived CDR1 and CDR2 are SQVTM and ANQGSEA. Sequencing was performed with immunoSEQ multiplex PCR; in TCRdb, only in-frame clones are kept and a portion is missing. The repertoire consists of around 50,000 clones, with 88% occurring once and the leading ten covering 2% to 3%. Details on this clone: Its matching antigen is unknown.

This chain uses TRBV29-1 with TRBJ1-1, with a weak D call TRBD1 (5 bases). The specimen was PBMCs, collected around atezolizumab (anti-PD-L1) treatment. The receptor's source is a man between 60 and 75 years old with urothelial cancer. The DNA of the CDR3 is TGCAGTGGGGGGGATAACACTGAAGCTTTCTTT. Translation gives CSGGDNTEAFF.